This record looks at one T cell receptor (beta chain) sequence and its context. Method: immunoSEQ multiplex PCR; TCRdb's copy keeps in-frame clones and lacks some. Here the sample spans roughly 130,000 clones, 88% being singletons. The CDR3 loop spans 17 amino acids. J lost 2 bases, V lost 3 bases, and 8 bases had no gene match. The germline CDR1 and CDR2 sequences are MNHNS and SASEGT. The sample originates from a study of T cell responses to AZD1222 COVID-19 vaccine. Turning to the study itself: Pooled samples include second doses given at about 4 or 12 weeks.

The V and J genes are TRBV6-1 and TRBJ1-5; 9 bases align to TRBD1. The sequencing here drew on peripheral blood, taken on day 0 of AZD1222 vaccination. The sequence was obtained from an adult in good health. CDR3 sequence: CASSDPTGGARNQPQHF. The CDR3 DNA follows: TGTGCCAGCAGTGATCCTACAGGGGGCGCGCGCAATCAGCCCCAGCATTTT.